Following are 27 T cell receptor beta chains from one sample sequenced in a study of T cell responses to AZD1222 COVID-19 vaccine. TCRdb keeps only in-frame clones here, not all; method: immunoSEQ multiplex PCR. The data show some 170,000 clones, around nine tenths seen once. The sample consisted of peripheral blood, taken on day 0 of AZD1222 vaccination. These receptors were taken from an adult in good health.

Only one count was recorded for this clone. This chain joins TRBV20-1 and TRBJ2-7; D possibly matches TRBD1 or TRBD2 (5 bases each). This CDR3 has 11 amino acids. Germline V gene sequence: CDR1 DFQATT, CDR2 SNEGSKA (reference sequence). Between the trimmed V and J ends, which lost 3 bases and 7 bases, there was a span of 10 bases. This CDR3 is CSARGTGEQYF. In DNA form, the CDR3 reads TGCAGTGCTAGGGGGACGGGGGAGCAGTACTTC.

Only one count was recorded for this clone. The chain links TRBV18 to TRBJ1-1; tentative D call: TRBD1 (6 bases). V was trimmed by 3 bases and J by 1 base, leaving 15 bases between them. The V gene's germline CDR1 is KGHSH and CDR2 LQKENI. This CDR3 spans 16 amino acids. DNA for the CDR3: TGTGCCAGCTCACCTACCGGGGGGCGAGGGAACACTGAAGCTTTCTTT. Residues: CASSPTGGRGNTEAFF.

This chain links TRBV15 with TRBJ2-7; 7 nucleotides align to TRBD2. V gave up 0 bases and J gave up 2 bases; unmatched junction bases: 7. Germline CDR1 is LNHNV and CDR2 is YYDKDF (reference sequence). The CDR3 consists of 16 residues. The CDR3 region is CATSREDWGGAYEQYF. In DNA, the CDR3 is TGTGCCACCAGCAGAGAAGACTGGGGAGGGGCCTACGAGCAGTACTTC.

The J gene is TRBJ1-1, the V gene TRBV6-2 or TRBV6-3; D is uncertain. There are 12 residues in the CDR3. CDR1 and CDR2 (germline): MNHEY, SVGEGT. V was trimmed by 5 bases and J by 11 bases, leaving 15 bases between them. CDR3 coding DNA: TGTGCCAGCAGTACAGCCCCCCAGCGGGCTTTCTTT. It specifies CASSTAPQRAFF.

This chain joins TRBV18 and TRBJ2-1; D could derive from TRBD1 or TRBD2 (5 bases each). Germline V lookup: CDR1 KGHSH, CDR2 LQKENI. The CDR3 is 17 residues long. Deletions cut 3 bases from V and 0 bases from J, with 15 bases between. CDR3: CASSPRLGVSSYNEQFF. In DNA form, the CDR3 reads TGTGCCAGCTCACCCCGATTGGGGGTTAGCTCCTACAATGAGCAGTTCTTC.

This rearrangement joins TRBV24-1 to TRBJ1-4; 7 bases agree with TRBD1. This CDR3 has 14 amino acids. V shed 3 bases, J shed 7 bases, and the junction held 4 bases outside the gene matches. CDR1 KGHDR and CDR2 SFDVKD come from the germline V gene. CDR3 DNA sequence: TGTGCCACCAGTGATGGGCAGGGGGTTGAAAAACTGTTTTTT. It translates to CATSDGQGVEKLFF.

This clone has only one observation. The CDR3 DNA reads as TGTGCCAGCAGTTTCCTCAGGGGGTTATCCTACAATGAGCAGTTCTTC. This codes for CASSFLRGLSYNEQFF. This chain joins TRBV27 and TRBJ2-1; 7 nucleotides align to TRBD1. The V and J ends lost 3 bases and 1 base, in that order; junction bases with no gene match: 6. The CDR3 is 16 residues long. The germline V gene has CDR1 MNHEY and CDR2 SMNVEV (reference sequence).

This chain links TRBV7-2 with TRBJ1-4; tentative D call: TRBD1 (6 bases). CDR3 length: 14 amino acids. Germline V gene sequence: CDR1 SGHTA, CDR2 FQGNSA. V gave up 4 bases and J gave up 7 bases, with 13 bases separating them. The CDR3 DNA is TGTGCCAGCAGCTGGGGGGGGGCCAGTGAAAAACTGTTTTTT. This sequence encodes CASSWGGASEKLFF.

The rearrangement uses TRBV5-1 and TRBJ1-1; perhaps TRBD1 as D (5 bases). V was pared by 1 base and J by 5 bases, with 15 bases between. The length of the CDR3 is 15 residues. Looked up from germline, CDR1 is SGHRS and CDR2 is YFSETQ. This CDR3 reads CASSLPGTGETEAFF. The CDR3 DNA follows: TGCGCCAGCAGCTTGCCGGGGACCGGGGAAACTGAAGCTTTCTTT.

J is TRBJ2-7 and V is TRBV3-1 (or the pseudogene TRBV3-2), with D hard to call. Trimming removed 1 base from V and 7 bases from J, with 8 bases in between. CDR3 size: 12 residues. Germline CDR1 reads LGHDT; CDR2 reads YNNKEL (reference sequence). The CDR3 nucleotides read TGTGCCAGCAGCCAAGTGACCGGGGAGCAGTACTTC. Its protein is CASSQVTGEQYF.

This chain joins TRBV6-4 and TRBJ1-1, with a tentative D call TRBD1 (6 bases). The CDR3 spans 14 residues. In germline, CDR1 is MRHNA, CDR2 SNTAGT. Trimming cost V 9 bases and J 1 base, with 15 bases left between them. CDR3 sequence (DNA): TGTGCCAGTAGGGGGGGGTTTTCGAACACTGAAGCTTTCTTT. Translated: CASRGGFSNTEAFF.

The genes are TRBV11-2 and TRBJ2-5; 7 bases are a match to TRBD2. CDR3 size: 17 residues. V shed 5 bases, J shed 0 bases, and the junction held 12 bases outside the gene matches. CDR1 is SGHAT, CDR2 FQNNGV, per germline. The CDR3 nucleotides read TGTGCCAGCAGCAGACTAGCTAGCGTAACGTACCAAGAGACCCAGTACTTC. It yields the protein CASSRLASVTYQETQYF.

The sample holds a few counts of this clone. This chain links TRBV10-1 with TRBJ2-7, with D possibly TRBD2 on 5 matching bases. The CDR3 runs to 12 residues. Germline V gene data show CDR1 as WNHNN and CDR2 as SYGVQD (reference sequence). Trimming pared 3 bases from V and 4 bases from J, leaving 7 bases between. CDR3 sequence: CASSDGEYEQYF. In nucleotides, the CDR3 is TGCGCCAGCAGTGACGGGGAATACGAGCAGTACTTC.

V and J are TRBV4-1 and TRBJ2-7, with D possibly matching TRBD1 (5 bases). Germline lookup yields CDR1 MGHRA and CDR2 YSYEKL. Trimming cost V 1 base and J 0 bases, with 10 bases left between them. The length of the CDR3 is 15 residues. CDR3 residues: CASSQVLDNSYEQYF. Here the CDR3 DNA reads TGCGCCAGCAGCCAAGTACTGGACAACTCCTACGAGCAGTACTTC.

The V and J genes are TRBV14 and TRBJ2-1, with D perhaps TRBD1 or TRBD2 (5 bases each). This CDR3 has 16 residues. V lost 3 bases, J lost 3 bases, and 15 bases lay in between. Germline V gene data show CDR1 as SGHDN and CDR2 as FVKESK. In DNA, the CDR3 is TGTGCCAGCAGCCAGCCCCGGGACCGATTCTACAATGAGCAGTTCTTC. Amino acids: CASSQPRDRFYNEQFF.

V gene TRBV6-1 combines with J gene TRBJ2-5, with TRBD1 as a possible D gene (5 bases). The CDR3 spans 15 residues. The ends were cut back, 3 bases at V and 1 base at J, with 12 bases in the middle. Looked up from germline, CDR1 is MNHNS and CDR2 is SASEGT. CDR3: CASSDTRAPQETQYF. In DNA form, the CDR3 reads TGTGCCAGCAGTGATACCAGGGCCCCCCAAGAGACCCAGTACTTC.

The CDR3 region has the DNA TGTGCCAGCAGCCAAGAACGTCTAGCATCCTCCTACGAGCAGTACTTC. Residues: CASSQERLASSYEQYF. The V call is TRBV3-1 (or the pseudogene TRBV3-2), the J call TRBJ2-7, with D maybe TRBD2 (5 bases). CDR1 is LGHDT and CDR2 is YNNKEL in the germline V gene (reference sequence). Trimming left V 0 bases short and J 0 bases short, with 12 bases between. The CDR3 runs 16 residues.

The chain joins TRBV4-2 to TRBJ1-5; D is unclear. The germline gives CDR1 LGHNA, CDR2 YNFKEQ. The CDR3 has 15 residues. V was trimmed by 3 bases and J by 0 bases, leaving 9 bases between them. This chain's CDR3 is CASSHLRDSNQPQHF. DNA for the CDR3: TGTGCCAGCAGCCACCTAAGGGATAGCAATCAGCCCCAGCATTTT.

The chain combines TRBV3-1 (or the pseudogene TRBV3-2) with TRBJ2-3; tentatively, D is TRBD2 (6 bases). Germline CDR1 is LGHDT and CDR2 is YNNKEL (reference sequence). This CDR3 has 15 residues. Trimming removed 1 base from V and 3 bases from J, with 11 bases in between. The CDR3 DNA reads TGTGCCAGCAGCCAAGGGCCCGGGAGAACAGATACGCAGTATTTT. Its translation: CASSQGPGRTDTQYF.

The chain joins TRBV7-9 to TRBJ1-5; 8 nucleotides align to TRBD1. Germline CDR1 is SEHNR and CDR2 is FQNEAQ (reference sequence). The CDR3 runs 16 residues. Trimming at V came to 4 bases and at J to 2 bases, leaving 7 bases not matched to a gene. The CDR3 region is CASSSDRGGGNQPQHF. The CDR3, as DNA: TGTGCCAGCAGCTCTGACAGGGGAGGAGGCAATCAGCCCCAGCATTTT.

The rearrangement joins TRBV2 to TRBJ1-1; TRBD1 might be the D (5 bases). In germline, CDR1 is SNHLY, CDR2 FYNNEI. The CDR3 is 14 amino acids. V dropped 10 bases and J dropped 1 base, with 16 bases sitting between them. CDR3: CATKGTGANTEAFF. In DNA, the CDR3 is TGTGCCACAAAAGGAACAGGTGCGAACACTGAAGCTTTCTTT.

The V call is TRBV14, the J call TRBJ2-1; D possibly corresponds to TRBD1 (5 bases). Germline V gene lookup returns CDR1 SGHDN and CDR2 FVKESK. The CDR3 loop spans 17 amino acids. V dropped 1 base and J dropped 2 bases, with 15 bases sitting between them. CDR3 sequence: CASSQVAETAPYNEQFF. For the CDR3, the DNA is TGTGCCAGCAGCCAAGTGGCAGAGACAGCACCCTACAATGAGCAGTTCTTC.

The chain employs TRBV19 and TRBJ2-5; TRBD2 matches at 15 bases. The CDR3 consists of 19 residues. V shed 4 bases and J 2 bases; nucleotides not matched to a gene: 11. Germline-derived CDR1 and CDR2 are LNHDA and SQIVND (reference sequence). CDR3 protein: CASSTPGLAGGKIQETQYF. CDR3 nucleotide sequence: TGTGCCAGTAGTACCCCAGGACTAGCGGGAGGGAAAATACAAGAGACCCAGTACTTC.

J is TRBJ2-5 and V is TRBV2, with a tentative D call TRBD1 (7 bases). This CDR3 has 13 residues. Looked up from germline, CDR1 is SNHLY and CDR2 is FYNNEI. V lost 2 bases to trimming and J lost 4 bases, with 8 bases between them. DNA for the CDR3: TGTGCCAGCAGTGAACAGGGGGGAGAGACCCAGTACTTC. Translating it yields CASSEQGGETQYF.

The chain carries TRBV6-5 and TRBJ2-7, with a tentative D call TRBD2 (6 bases). Germline CDR1 is MNHEY and CDR2 is SVGAGI. The ends were cut back, 7 bases at V and 2 bases at J, with 15 bases in the middle. The CDR3 has 14 amino acids. The CDR3 nucleotides are TGTGCCAGCAAAAGGCTGGGAGGCACCTACGAGCAGTACTTC. As protein: CASKRLGGTYEQYF.

The V and J genes are TRBV4-1 and TRBJ2-7, with 12 bases aligning to TRBD2. From germline, CDR1 is MGHRA and CDR2 YSYEKL. V shed 4 bases, J shed 2 bases, and the junction held 3 bases outside the gene matches. The CDR3 runs 15 residues. The CDR3 loop reads CASSRTSGNAYEQYF. As DNA, the CDR3 is TGCGCCAGCAGCCGGACTAGCGGGAATGCCTACGAGCAGTACTTC.

The CDR3 loop reads CASSRTGAPSYNEQFF. CDR3 DNA: TGTGCCAGCAGTAGGACAGGGGCCCCATCCTACAATGAGCAGTTCTTC. The chain is built from TRBV2 and TRBJ2-1, with TRBD1 identical over 9 bases. The CDR3 loop spans 16 amino acids. The ends lost 5 bases at V and 1 base at J; junction bases unmatched: 6. Germline CDR1 reads SNHLY; CDR2 reads FYNNEI.